This record covers a single TCR beta chain. The antigen is not known. Germline V gene data show CDR1 as DFQATT and CDR2 as SNEGSKA (reference sequence). The length of the CDR3 is 17 residues. These data come from a study of blood T cells in healthy people across ages. Overall study results and limits: Naive CD4+ cell counts and diversity both ran higher in long-lived than in aged donors. Percentage of naive T cells showed a strong correlation with TCR beta diversity. Donor CMV status was unknown, possibly confounding expanded clonotype changes.

Each sample used at least 6.5 million PBMCs. Alongside a J-beta primer mix, a sample-barcoded 5' primer served in a second PCR lasting about 6 to 12 cycles. TCRdb fed the 5' RACE reads into MiXCR, producing one record per CDR3 protein. This table has about 1.8 million distinct CDR3 sequences, 49% appearing once. The sequencing input was blood. The chain carries TRBV20-1 and TRBJ2-5, with D perhaps assigned TRBD1 or TRBD2 (7 bases each). The better agreement between TRBJ2-7 and the DNA end casts doubt on the J call. The sequence was obtained from a woman aged 35 to 49 in good health. CDR3 loop: CSARGGWGGTANYEQYF. The CDR3, as DNA: TGCAGCGCCAGGGGGGGTTGGGGCGGGACGGCCAATTACGAGCAGTACTTC.